This T cell receptor (beta chain) originates from a study of blood T cell repertoires in COVID-19. Authors' processing steps: Nucleated cell number was recorded as an estimate derived from reference gene primer amplification. Assay used: immunoSEQ multiplex PCR; TCRdb lists only in-frame clones, some missing. The V and J calls and clone size were taken over from that table, and D and trimming were inferred from the DNA. The repertoire holds around 320,000 clones, with approximately 89% as singletons. Participants were aged about 18 to 100 years from some 24 US areas. Trimming stripped 3 bases from V and 0 bases from J, with 12 bases between. The CDR3 sequence is 16 residues long. Germline assignment: CDR1 LNHDA and CDR2 SQIVND (reference sequence).

The chain carries TRBV19 and TRBJ1-3; unclear D gene. The sequence derives from a woman aged 45-65 years who had been exposed to COVID-19. The sequenced sample consisted of PBMCs or T cells enriched from blood (not recorded which). In DNA, the CDR3 is TGTGCCAGTAGTATTGACTTCTCAACCTCTGGAAACACCATATATTTT. It encodes CASSIDFSTSGNTIYF.